These T cell receptor beta chains were read from a single sample in a study of CD8+ T cells in alopecia areata. TCRdb's copy holds only in-frame clones and misses some; the assay was immunoSEQ multiplex PCR. The sample has under 150,000 clones; more than 45% are singletons. The sequencing used CD4+ T cells sorted from blood, collected at week 4, from a patient treated with tofacitinib. These receptors all come from a human donor with alopecia areata. The CDR3 runs from the conserved cysteine through the conserved F or W.

v_gene	j_gene	CDR3aa
TRBV14	TRBJ1-4	CASSRRQGSEKLFF
TRBV7-6	TRBJ2-2	CASSLEPSRGGELFF
TRBV30	TRBJ1-1	CARGQVNTQNTEAFF
TRBV11-1	TRBJ2-1	CASSLDGSSYNEQFF
TRBV11-2	TRBJ2-5	CASSLMTAETQYF
TRBV4-2	TRBJ2-5	CASSQGTSGQETQYF
TRBV6-5	TRBJ2-7	CASSPRTGGPYEQYF
TRBV7-2	TRBJ2-4	CASSLATSPVIQYF
TRBV27	TRBJ1-5	CASSWSLSNQPQHF
TRBV4-2	TRBJ2-3	CASSPGLSTDTQYF
TRBV5-1	TRBJ2-3	CASSSIVVSRTDTQYF
TRBV5-6	TRBJ2-7	CASSLVVDSEQYF
TRBV6-5	TRBJ2-7	CASSYSKGTGGWEQYF
TRBV30	TRBJ2-2	CAWRTAGAGELFF
TRBV10-1	TRBJ1-1	CASSAQGGTEAFF
TRBV15	TRBJ1-4	CATSREEAANEKLFF
TRBV2	TRBJ2-1	CASRVNEQFF
TRBV29-1	TRBJ1-1	CSVRGGGRAFF
TRBV4-1	TRBJ2-2	CASSQEGARSTGELFF
TRBV5-1	TRBJ2-7	CASSLEGNPYLAEQYF
TRBV7-9	TRBJ1-4	CASGSEKLFF
TRBV30	TRBJ2-1	CAWSVQGGNEQFF
TRBV30	TRBJ2-7	CAWSSGGPYEQHF
TRBV30	TRBJ1-5	CAWSVGGGNRQPQHF
TRBV29-1	TRBJ2-7	CSVSSGSQEQYF
TRBV5-4	TRBJ2-7	CASSSETGYEQYF
TRBV19	TRBJ1-4	CASLGYSTNEKLFF
TRBV29-1	TRBJ1-1	CSVGQVLNTEAFF
TRBV29-1	TRBJ1-5	CSAADSLNQPQHF
TRBV9	TRBJ2-1	CASSAGLANNEQFF
TRBV4-1	TRBJ2-7	CASSKGTSGGTSYEQYF
TRBV30	TRBJ2-1	CAWSSRTEQFF
TRBV2	TRBJ2-2	CASSSQLIGELFF
TRBV15	TRBJ2-7	CATSRDKTYEQYF
TRBV25-1	TRBJ2-1	CASTASAVGQFF
TRBV29-1	TRBJ1-1	CSVREQGQTEAFF